The T cell receptor (beta chain) described here comes from a study of PD-1 blockade in classical Hodgkin lymphoma. As for this clone: Its antigen remains unidentified.

The repertoire was sequenced with immunoSEQ multiplex PCR; TCRdb's copy has only in-frame clones and lacks some. The repertoire holds fewer than 30,000 clones, with less than 80% as singletons. Broader study findings: Significantly greater TCR diversity emerged by C4D1 in CD4+ cells but not CD8+ cells. Compared with healthy donors, newly diagnosed patients reportedly showed lower baseline TCR diversity.

This CDR3 has 14 amino acids. CDR1 is SGHNT, CDR2 YENEEA, per germline. The V gene end was trimmed by 5 bases and the J gene end by 4 bases; junction bases not matched to a gene: 2. Time point noted: cycle 4 day 1 (C4D1), after around six weeks of nivolumab. Every one of the patients relapsed after autologous stem cell transplantation (brentuximab vedotin exposure was variable). Magnetic depletion of unwanted cells isolated CD4+ T cells from thawed PBMCs. The source is a human donor with classical Hodgkin lymphoma. The chain recombines TRBV11-3 with TRBJ2-3; 11 nucleotides agree with TRBD1. This sample comprised CD4+ T cells from blood, obtained before the fourth cycle of nivolumab. This CDR3 reads CASSRTGGSDTQYF. The CDR3 nucleotides are TGTGCCAGCAGCAGGACAGGGGGCTCAGATACGCAGTATTTT.